This T cell receptor beta chain is from a study of blood T cell repertoires in COVID-19. At the level of the study: Both acute and convalescent COVID-19 samples were obtained from the United States, Italy and Spain.

Data came from immunoSEQ multiplex PCR; TCRdb stores just in-frame clones and leaves some out. The table has 80,000 to 100,000 clones, less than 85% seen once; the top ten hold about a tenth. J gave up 0 bases and V 6 bases, and 4 bases lay outside the gene matches. The CDR3 totals 14 residues. CDR1 and CDR2 (germline): SGHDN, FVKESK. The chain employs TRBV14 and TRBJ2-7; 8 bases match TRBD2. The source is a woman between 65 and 79 years old with acute or convalescent COVID-19. The sample comprised peripheral blood. CDR3 in amino acids: CASSPGLASYEQYF. Here the CDR3 DNA reads TGTGCCAGCAGTCCTGGACTAGCCTCCTACGAGCAGTACTTC.